Listed below are T cell receptor beta chains from one sample, sequenced in a study of control samples from healthy donors and cancer patients. TCRdb's copy holds only in-frame clones and misses some; the assay was immunoSEQ multiplex PCR. The table records about 160,000 clones, approximately 94% of them present only once. Sequenced sample: PBMCs. These receptors originate from a man aged 55 to 70 with colorectal cancer. Each CDR3 is given with its conserved first and last residue. D genes are given only for firm matches. The size of a clone is reported for some rows only, either as once, few or many, or as a class for expanded clones.

CDR3 DNA: TGTGCCAGCAGTCCTTCGGGGAGGCTAAACACCGGGGAGCTGTTTTTT
CDR3 protein: CASSPSGRLNTGELFF
V gene: TRBV27
clone size: .
J gene: TRBJ2-2
D gene: .

CDR3 DNA: TGTGCCAGTAGTACACGGTCGGCCGGGGAGCTGTTTTTT
CDR3 protein: CASSTRSAGELFF
V gene: TRBV19
clone size: .
J gene: TRBJ2-2
D gene: .

CDR3 DNA: TGTGCCAGCAGTATTCTAGCGGGGGGGCCCAATGAGCAGTTCTTC
CDR3 protein: CASSILAGGPNEQFF
V gene: TRBV2
clone size: .
J gene: TRBJ2-1
D gene: TRBD2

CDR3 DNA: TGCGCCAGCAGAGGACTAGCGGGCACAGATACGCAGTATTTT
CDR3 protein: CASRGLAGTDTQYF
V gene: TRBV10-2
clone size: .
J gene: TRBJ2-3
D gene: TRBD2

CDR3 DNA: TGCGCCAGCAGCCTTCCTGGGGGCTACGAGCAGTACTTC
CDR3 protein: CASSLPGGYEQYF
V gene: TRBV4-1
clone size: .
J gene: TRBJ2-7
D gene: .

CDR3 DNA: TGTGCCAGCAGCGTCTCAGGGGTGAACACTGAAGCTTTCTTT
CDR3 protein: CASSVSGVNTEAFF
V gene: TRBV9
clone size: .
J gene: TRBJ1-1
D gene: .

CDR3 DNA: TGTGCCAGCAGACAGTACAACAAGAACACTGAAGCTTTCTTT
CDR3 protein: CASRQYNKNTEAFF
V gene: TRBV27
clone size: .
J gene: TRBJ1-1
D gene: .

CDR3 DNA: TGTGCCAGCAGCTTGGGGACTAGCGGGTACTACGAGCAGTACTTC
CDR3 protein: CASSLGTSGYYEQYF
V gene: TRBV11-2
clone size: once
J gene: TRBJ2-7
D gene: TRBD2

CDR3 DNA: TGTGCCAGCAGCGCCCAGGGCTACGAGCAGTACTTC
CDR3 protein: CASSAQGYEQYF
V gene: TRBV7-9
clone size: .
J gene: TRBJ2-7
D gene: .

CDR3 DNA: TGTGCCAGCAGTTACTCGAGTAATGCGAACACTGAAGCTTTCTTT
CDR3 protein: CASSYSSNANTEAFF
V gene: TRBV6-2/TRBV6-3
clone size: .
J gene: TRBJ1-1
D gene: .

CDR3 DNA: TGTGCCAGCAGTGAAGACACAGGGGGTACCTACAATGAGCAGTTCTTC
CDR3 protein: CASSEDTGGTYNEQFF
V gene: TRBV6-1
clone size: .
J gene: TRBJ2-1
D gene: TRBD1

CDR3 DNA: TGTGCCAGCAGAGCGCCAGGGGGCGTAGGTCAGCCCCAGCATTTT
CDR3 protein: CASRAPGGVGQPQHF
V gene: TRBV6-5
clone size: .
J gene: TRBJ1-5
D gene: TRBD1

CDR3 DNA: TGTGCCAGCAGCTTGTGGGGGCAAGAGACCCAGTACTTC
CDR3 protein: CASSLWGQETQYF
V gene: TRBV11-3
clone size: .
J gene: TRBJ2-5
D gene: .

CDR3 DNA: TGTGCCAGCTCAGGGCCAGGGGGCGGCAATCAGCCCCAGCATTTT
CDR3 protein: CASSGPGGGNQPQHF
V gene: TRBV18
clone size: .
J gene: TRBJ1-5
D gene: TRBD1

CDR3 DNA: TGTGCCAGCAGGACAGGGTTGAATGAGCAGTTCTTC
CDR3 protein: CASRTGLNEQFF
V gene: TRBV6-5
clone size: .
J gene: TRBJ2-1
D gene: TRBD1

CDR3 DNA: TGTGCCAGCAGCCAAGATCCCCCGGGCAATCAGCCCCAGCATTTT
CDR3 protein: CASSQDPPGNQPQHF
V gene: TRBV3-1/TRBV3-2
clone size: .
J gene: TRBJ1-5
D gene: .

CDR3 DNA: TGCAGCGGCCGGGAAACTGAAGCTTTCTTT
CDR3 protein: CSGRETEAFF
V gene: TRBV29-1
clone size: .
J gene: TRBJ1-1
D gene: .

CDR3 DNA: TGTGCCAGCACGCCAACGGGTTCACCCCTCCACTTT
CDR3 protein: CASTPTGSPLHF
V gene: TRBV28
clone size: .
J gene: TRBJ1-6
D gene: .

CDR3 DNA: TGTGCCAGCAGCTCCTGGACAGGTACCTACGAGCAGTACTTC
CDR3 protein: CASSSWTGTYEQYF
V gene: TRBV7-9
clone size: .
J gene: TRBJ2-7
D gene: TRBD1

CDR3 DNA: TGTGCCAGCAGCTTGGAGGCAGCCACTTCCTACAATGAGCAGTTCTTC
CDR3 protein: CASSLEAATSYNEQFF
V gene: TRBV5-5
clone size: .
J gene: TRBJ2-1
D gene: .

CDR3 DNA: TGCAGCGGAATGAGCTCTGGGGCCAACGTCCTGACTTTC
CDR3 protein: CSGMSSGANVLTF
V gene: TRBV29-1
clone size: .
J gene: TRBJ2-6
D gene: .

CDR3 DNA: TGTGCCAGCTCACCTAAACGGGGTTTCGGTGGGGAGACCCAGTACTTC
CDR3 protein: CASSPKRGFGGETQYF
V gene: TRBV18
clone size: .
J gene: TRBJ2-5
D gene: .

CDR3 DNA: TGTGCCAGCAGCTCCATCCGGGATAACCCCTTGGAGCAGTACTTC
CDR3 protein: CASSSIRDNPLEQYF
V gene: TRBV6-5
clone size: .
J gene: TRBJ2-7
D gene: .

CDR3 DNA: TGTGCCAGCTCACCACCCCAGGGGTGGAACACCGGGGAGCTGTTTTTT
CDR3 protein: CASSPPQGWNTGELFF
V gene: TRBV18
clone size: .
J gene: TRBJ2-2
D gene: .

CDR3 DNA: TGCAGTGCTAGAGGGGGGGGAGACGCTTTCTTT
CDR3 protein: CSARGGGDAFF
V gene: TRBV20-1
clone size: .
J gene: TRBJ1-1
D gene: .

CDR3 DNA: TGTGCCAGCAGTTTGTCGGCGACGAACACTGAAGCTTTCTTT
CDR3 protein: CASSLSATNTEAFF
V gene: TRBV28
clone size: once
J gene: TRBJ1-1
D gene: .

CDR3 DNA: TGTGCCAGCAGCAAACAGGGTGAGGACGGCTACACCTTC
CDR3 protein: CASSKQGEDGYTF
V gene: TRBV7-2
clone size: .
J gene: TRBJ1-2
D gene: .

CDR3 DNA: TGTGCCAGCGTGGTACCGGACAGTTATGGCTACACCTTC
CDR3 protein: CASVVPDSYGYTF
V gene: TRBV2
clone size: few
J gene: TRBJ1-2
D gene: .

CDR3 DNA: TGTGCCAGTAGTCCCCCGGAGGGTGAGCAGTTCTTC
CDR3 protein: CASSPPEGEQFF
V gene: TRBV19
clone size: .
J gene: TRBJ2-1
D gene: .

CDR3 DNA: TGTGCCAGCAGTTACAGGGCAGATACGCAGTATTTT
CDR3 protein: CASSYRADTQYF
V gene: TRBV6-2/TRBV6-3
clone size: .
J gene: TRBJ2-3
D gene: .

CDR3 DNA: TGTGCCAGCAGCCATCGCGGCGGGACAGGGGGCTCCTACGAGCAGTACTTC
CDR3 protein: CASSHRGGTGGSYEQYF
V gene: TRBV3-1/TRBV3-2
clone size: .
J gene: TRBJ2-7
D gene: TRBD1

CDR3 DNA: TGTGCCAGCAGTGCGGCAGGCGGGGGAAACACCATATATTTT
CDR3 protein: CASSAAGGGNTIYF
V gene: TRBV2
clone size: .
J gene: TRBJ1-3
D gene: .

CDR3 DNA: TGTGCCAGCAGCTTAGGGGCTAGCGGGGGATTCTCCTACGAGCAGTACTTC
CDR3 protein: CASSLGASGGFSYEQYF
V gene: TRBV7-2
clone size: .
J gene: TRBJ2-7
D gene: TRBD2

CDR3 DNA: TGTGCCAGCAGCTTAGGTCCGCGCTCCTCTGGAAACACCATATATTTT
CDR3 protein: CASSLGPRSSGNTIYF
V gene: TRBV7-2
clone size: .
J gene: TRBJ1-3
D gene: .

CDR3 DNA: TGTGCCAGCAGTTCTCCGGGCCGAAATCAGCCCCAGCATTTT
CDR3 protein: CASSSPGRNQPQHF
V gene: TRBV6-2/TRBV6-3
clone size: .
J gene: TRBJ1-5
D gene: .

CDR3 DNA: TGTGCCAGCAATCCCCGGGGCAGAGGGACCGGGGAGCTGTTTTTT
CDR3 protein: CASNPRGRGTGELFF
V gene: TRBV2
clone size: once
J gene: TRBJ2-2
D gene: .

CDR3 DNA: TGTGCCAGTAGTATAGGCGATAGCGGGGTCGACGAGCAGTACTTC
CDR3 protein: CASSIGDSGVDEQYF
V gene: TRBV19
clone size: .
J gene: TRBJ2-7
D gene: TRBD2

CDR3 DNA: TGTGCCAGCAGCCGGGGCCGGCAAGAGACCCAGTACTTC
CDR3 protein: CASSRGRQETQYF
V gene: TRBV7-6
clone size: .
J gene: TRBJ2-5
D gene: .

CDR3 DNA: TGTGCCAGTAGTATGAGGGCTACGAACACCGGGGAGCTGTTTTTT
CDR3 protein: CASSMRATNTGELFF
V gene: TRBV19
clone size: .
J gene: TRBJ2-2
D gene: .

CDR3 DNA: TGTGCCAGCAGTTTAGGGGGGACCGGGGAGCTGTTTTTT
CDR3 protein: CASSLGGTGELFF
V gene: TRBV12-3/TRBV12-4
clone size: .
J gene: TRBJ2-2
D gene: .

CDR3 DNA: TGTGCCATCAGACGGACTAGCGGGGAGGAAGAGACCCAGTACTTC
CDR3 protein: CAIRRTSGEEETQYF
V gene: TRBV10-3
clone size: .
J gene: TRBJ2-5
D gene: TRBD2

CDR3 DNA: TGCAGCGGAACCGGGACAGGAGGCTTTGGCTACACCTTC
CDR3 protein: CSGTGTGGFGYTF
V gene: TRBV29-1
clone size: .
J gene: TRBJ1-2
D gene: TRBD1

CDR3 DNA: TGTGCCAGTAAGACGGGGGTAGCCAAAAACATTCAGTACTTC
CDR3 protein: CASKTGVAKNIQYF
V gene: TRBV19
clone size: .
J gene: TRBJ2-4
D gene: .

CDR3 DNA: TGTGCCAGCACCCCCCGGGGGGGGCGCTTCGGCACTGAAGCTTTCTTT
CDR3 protein: CASTPRGGRFGTEAFF
V gene: TRBV28
clone size: .
J gene: TRBJ1-1
D gene: .

CDR3 DNA: TGTGCCACCAGTGAACCGGGACAGGGTGTTGTGGACTCGACTGAGCAGTTCTTC
CDR3 protein: CATSEPGQGVVDSTEQFF
V gene: TRBV24-1
clone size: .
J gene: TRBJ2-1
D gene: TRBD1